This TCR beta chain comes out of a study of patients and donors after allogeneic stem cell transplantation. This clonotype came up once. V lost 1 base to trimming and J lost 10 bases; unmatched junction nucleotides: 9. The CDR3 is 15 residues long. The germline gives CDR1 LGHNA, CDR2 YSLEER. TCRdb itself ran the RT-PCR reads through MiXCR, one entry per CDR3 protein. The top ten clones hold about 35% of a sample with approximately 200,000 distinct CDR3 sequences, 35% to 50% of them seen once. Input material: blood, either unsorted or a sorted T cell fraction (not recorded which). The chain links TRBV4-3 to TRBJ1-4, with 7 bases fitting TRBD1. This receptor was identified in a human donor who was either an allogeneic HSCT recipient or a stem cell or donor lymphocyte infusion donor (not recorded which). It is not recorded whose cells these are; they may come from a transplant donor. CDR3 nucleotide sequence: TGCGCCAGCAGCCAAGTGGGGACAGCCGTCCGAAAACTGTTTTTT. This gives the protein CASSQVGTAVRKLFF.